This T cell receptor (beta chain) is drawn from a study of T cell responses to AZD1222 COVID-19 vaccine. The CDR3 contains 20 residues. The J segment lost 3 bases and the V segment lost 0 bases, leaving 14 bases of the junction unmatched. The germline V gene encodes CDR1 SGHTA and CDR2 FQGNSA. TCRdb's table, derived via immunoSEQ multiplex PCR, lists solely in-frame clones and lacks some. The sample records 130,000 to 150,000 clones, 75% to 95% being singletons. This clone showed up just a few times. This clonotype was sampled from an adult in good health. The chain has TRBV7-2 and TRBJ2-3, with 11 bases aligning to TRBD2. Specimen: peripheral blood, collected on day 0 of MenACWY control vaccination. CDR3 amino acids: CASSLAGWVTSGRRTDTQYF. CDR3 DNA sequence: TGTGCCAGCAGCTTAGCGGGGTGGGTTACTAGCGGGAGAAGGACAGATACGCAGTATTTT.